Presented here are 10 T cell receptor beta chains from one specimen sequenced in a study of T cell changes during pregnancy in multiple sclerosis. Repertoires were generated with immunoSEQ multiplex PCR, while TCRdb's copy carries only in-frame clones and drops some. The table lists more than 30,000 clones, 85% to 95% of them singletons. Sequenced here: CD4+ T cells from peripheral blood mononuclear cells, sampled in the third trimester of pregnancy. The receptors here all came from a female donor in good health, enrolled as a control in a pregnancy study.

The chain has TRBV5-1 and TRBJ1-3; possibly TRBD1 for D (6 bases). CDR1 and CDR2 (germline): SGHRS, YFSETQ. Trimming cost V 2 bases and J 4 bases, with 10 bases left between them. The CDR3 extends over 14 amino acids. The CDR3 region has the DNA TGCGCCAGCAGCTTAACAGGGACAGGAAACACCATATATTTT. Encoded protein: CASSLTGTGNTIYF.

The CDR3 here is CASSLSGVEETQYF. CDR3 in DNA: TGTGCCAGCAGCTTATCAGGGGTAGAAGAGACCCAGTACTTC. The chain has TRBV5-5 and TRBJ2-5; a possible D gene is TRBD1 (6 bases). Deletions cut 2 bases from V and 3 bases from J, with 11 bases between. Germline V gives CDR1 SGHKS, CDR2 YYEKEE (reference sequence). The CDR3 contains 14 residues.

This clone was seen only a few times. Here the CDR3 reads CASSVLAGEGTGELFF. CDR3 DNA: TGTGCCAGCAGTGTTCTCGCGGGAGAGGGCACCGGGGAGCTGTTTTTT. The chain uses TRBV6-4 and TRBJ2-2; 7 positions match TRBD2. This CDR3 region has 16 residues. Germline V gives CDR1 MRHNA, CDR2 SNTAGT. The V and J ends lost 4 bases and 4 bases, in that order; junction bases with no gene match: 9.

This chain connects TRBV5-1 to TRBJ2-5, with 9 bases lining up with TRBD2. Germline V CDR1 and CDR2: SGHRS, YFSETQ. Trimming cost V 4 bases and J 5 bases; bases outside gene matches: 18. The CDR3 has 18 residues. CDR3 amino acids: CASSPGLANQKGGETQYF. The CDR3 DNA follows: TGCGCCAGCAGCCCGGGACTAGCTAACCAAAAAGGGGGGGAGACCCAGTACTTC.

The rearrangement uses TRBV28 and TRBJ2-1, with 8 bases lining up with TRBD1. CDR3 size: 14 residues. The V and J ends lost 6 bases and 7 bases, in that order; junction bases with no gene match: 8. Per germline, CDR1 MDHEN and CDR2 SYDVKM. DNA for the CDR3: TGTGCCAGCAGCCCAGGACAGGGTCGGAATGAGCAGTTCTTC. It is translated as CASSPGQGRNEQFF.

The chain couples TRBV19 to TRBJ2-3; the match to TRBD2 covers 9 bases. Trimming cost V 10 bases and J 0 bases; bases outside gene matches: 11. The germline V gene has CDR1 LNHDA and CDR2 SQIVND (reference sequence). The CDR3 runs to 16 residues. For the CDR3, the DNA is TGTGCCACACGAACCTATAGCGGGGGAAGCACAGATACGCAGTATTTT. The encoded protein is CATRTYSGGSTDTQYF.

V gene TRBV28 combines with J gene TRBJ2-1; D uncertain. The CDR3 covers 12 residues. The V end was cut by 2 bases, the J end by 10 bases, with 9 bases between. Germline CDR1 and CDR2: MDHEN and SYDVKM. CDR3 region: CASSLAAMEQFF. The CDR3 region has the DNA TGTGCCAGCAGTTTAGCCGCTATGGAGCAGTTCTTC.

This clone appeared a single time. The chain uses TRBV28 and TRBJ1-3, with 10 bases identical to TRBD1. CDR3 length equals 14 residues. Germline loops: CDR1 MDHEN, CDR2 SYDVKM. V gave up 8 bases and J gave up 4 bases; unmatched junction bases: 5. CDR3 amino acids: CASRQGASGNTIYF. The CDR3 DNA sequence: TGTGCCAGCCGACAGGGGGCTTCGGGAAACACCATATATTTT.

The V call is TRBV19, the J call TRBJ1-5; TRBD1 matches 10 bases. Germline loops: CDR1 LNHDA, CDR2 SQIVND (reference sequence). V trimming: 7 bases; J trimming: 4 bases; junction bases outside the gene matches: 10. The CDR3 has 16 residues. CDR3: CASNGDRGIWNQPQHF. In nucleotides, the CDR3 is TGTGCCAGTAACGGGGACAGGGGTATTTGGAATCAGCCCCAGCATTTT.

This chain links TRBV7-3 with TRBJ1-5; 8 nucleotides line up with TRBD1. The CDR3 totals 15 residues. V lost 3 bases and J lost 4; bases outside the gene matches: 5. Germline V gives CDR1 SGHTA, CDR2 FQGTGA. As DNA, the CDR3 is TGTGCCAGCAGCTTTTGGGGACAGGCGAATCAGCCCCAGCATTTT. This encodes CASSFWGQANQPQHF.